The sequence of this T cell receptor beta chain was determined in a study of technical replicates of blood from a handful of donors. The protocol was immunoSEQ multiplex PCR, while the TCRdb copy is restricted to in-frame clones and leaves out a portion. The repertoire holds some 96,000 clones, with around 95% as singletons. The CDR3 totals 15 residues. Trimming removed 9 bases from V and 0 bases from J; junction bases left unmatched: 10. Looked up from germline, CDR1 is MNHNS and CDR2 is SASEGT. This chain connects TRBV6-1 to TRBJ1-1; 7 bases align to TRBD1. The source material was T cells isolated from PBMCs. The origin of this receptor is a human donor in good health. CDR3 region: CASVTGARMNTEAFF. DNA of the CDR3: TGTGCCAGTGTTACAGGGGCGAGAATGAACACTGAAGCTTTCTTT.